The 30 T cell receptor beta chains below were found in one sample sequenced in a study of CD8+ T cells in alopecia areata. Extraction and reverse transcription of RNA yielded cDNA as the sequencing template. This table comes from immunoSEQ multiplex PCR, and its TCRdb copy is limited to in-frame clones, with some not included. The sample holds 160,000 or so clones, 67% seen once. The material sequenced was CD8+ T cells sorted from blood, taken at week 0. Receptors were obtained from a human donor with alopecia areata.

The chain recombines TRBV13 with TRBJ1-3; 8 bases match TRBD1. Germline CDR1 is PRHDT and CDR2 is FYEKMQ (reference sequence). The trim removed 0 bases at V and 2 bases at J, leaving 0 bases unmatched. The CDR3 loop spans 15 amino acids. DNA of the CDR3: TGTGCCAGCAGCTTAGGGACAGGGGCTGGAAACACCATATATTTT. Its translation: CASSLGTGAGNTIYF.

The rearrangement joins TRBV7-9 to TRBJ2-3; D gene uncertain. The CDR3 runs 14 residues. The germline V gene encodes CDR1 SEHNR and CDR2 FQNEAQ (reference sequence). V was clipped by 2 bases and J by 5 bases, with 11 bases between them. The CDR3 region is CASSLPTRGDTQYF. The DNA for the CDR3 is TGTGCCAGCAGCTTACCGACCCGCGGAGATACGCAGTATTTT.

The CDR3 protein is CASSLRQGVHEQYF. The CDR3 DNA reads TGCGCCAGCAGCCTCCGACAGGGGGTGCACGAGCAGTACTTC. This chain connects TRBV4-1 to TRBJ2-7; TRBD1 matches 9 bases. Germline lookup yields CDR1 MGHRA and CDR2 YSYEKL. CDR3 size: 14 residues. V dropped 4 bases and J dropped 5; count of bases not matched to a gene: 6.

This clone showed up just once. This chain joins TRBV5-1 and TRBJ1-1; no clear D. This CDR3 has 13 amino acids. V was pared by 4 bases and J by 0 bases, with 7 bases between. Germline V gives CDR1 SGHRS, CDR2 YFSETQ. CDR3 coding DNA: TGCGCCAGCAGCCCCAGGATGAACACTGAAGCTTTCTTT. The encoded protein is CASSPRMNTEAFF.

The chain combines TRBV30 with TRBJ2-5; the D is unclear. Germline values: CDR1 GTSNPN, CDR2 SVGIG (reference sequence). V was shortened by 4 bases and J by 1 base, with 4 bases between the two germline ends. The CDR3 sequence is 11 residues long. This CDR3 is CAWNLQETQYF. CDR3 nucleotide sequence: TGTGCCTGGAACCTCCAAGAGACCCAGTACTTC.

This chain uses TRBV9 with TRBJ2-3; 8 nucleotides line up with TRBD2. The CDR3 runs 16 residues. Germline assignment: CDR1 SGDLS and CDR2 YYNGEE. Trimming took 4 bases from V and 5 from J; bases not matched to a gene: 12. The CDR3, as DNA: TGTGCCAGCAGCCCATATCCCCGGGGGGGACTAGATACGCAGTATTTT. Its protein is CASSPYPRGGLDTQYF.

This clone turned up a few times. This chain joins TRBV5-1 and TRBJ2-3, with D perhaps assigned TRBD1 or TRBD2 (6 bases each). The CDR3 is 19 amino acids. V gave up 1 base and J gave up 2 bases, with 23 bases separating them. CDR1 is SGHRS, CDR2 YFSETQ, per germline. CDR3 in DNA: TGCGCCAGCAGCTTGACCCCGGAGGGGGTAGGGGGACTCACAGATACGCAGTATTTT. Encoded protein: CASSLTPEGVGGLTDTQYF.

This clone was detected only a few times. The chain links TRBV5-1 to TRBJ2-1; 9 nucleotides match TRBD2. V trimming: 0 bases; J trimming: 6 bases; junction bases outside the gene matches: 4. This CDR3 is 15 amino acids long. Germline V lookup: CDR1 SGHRS, CDR2 YFSETQ. The CDR3 sequence: CASSLARTSANEQFF. The DNA of the CDR3 is TGCGCCAGCAGCTTGGCCCGGACTAGCGCCAATGAGCAGTTCTTC.

The gene calls are TRBV27 and TRBJ1-3; D is unresolved. With 5 bases removed from V and 0 bases from J, the gap between germline ends came to 11 bases. The germline V gene has CDR1 MNHEY and CDR2 SMNVEV (reference sequence). The CDR3 length is 15 residues. The CDR3 DNA reads as TGTGCCAGCAGTGCAACAGCGTCCTCTGGAAACACCATATATTTT. Translation: CASSATASSGNTIYF.

This chain joins TRBV5-6 and TRBJ1-3; TRBD1 is a possible D gene (6 bases). The CDR3 spans 17 residues. The germline V gene encodes CDR1 SGHDT and CDR2 YYEEEE. V was shortened by 1 base and J by 0 bases, with 14 bases between the two germline ends. The CDR3 sequence: CASSLSGQRLSGNTIYF. CDR3 DNA: TGTGCCAGCAGCTTGTCCGGACAGCGACTCTCTGGAAACACCATATATTTT.

The chain carries TRBV5-1 and TRBJ2-2, with TRBD2 matching over 9 bases. The germline V gene has CDR1 SGHRS and CDR2 YFSETQ. Germline trimming cut 3 bases from V and 0 bases from J; bases unmatched to any gene: 18. The CDR3 totals 21 residues. The CDR3 coding sequence is TGCGCCAGCAGCTGGGCTTATGGGCCAGCGGGGGGCCCTACGAACACCGGGGAGCTGTTTTTT. Its protein is CASSWAYGPAGGPTNTGELFF.

V is TRBV30 and J is TRBJ1-5, with no clear D. The CDR3 contains 12 residues. V dropped 5 bases and J dropped 4 bases, with 9 bases sitting between them. Germline CDR1 reads GTSNPN; CDR2 reads SVGIG (reference sequence). CDR3 DNA: TGTGCCTGGCAGGAGACAAATCAGCCCCAGCATTTT. It specifies CAWQETNQPQHF.

The rearrangement joins TRBV6-5 to TRBJ2-2, with D possibly matching TRBD1 (5 bases). Germline values: CDR1 MNHEY, CDR2 SVGAGI. V shed 8 bases and J shed 0 bases, with 10 bases lying between them. The CDR3 is made up of 14 amino acids. The CDR3 nucleotides read TGTGCCAGCCGAGTGACAGCGAACACCGGGGAGCTGTTTTTT. It is translated as CASRVTANTGELFF.

The rearrangement joins TRBV7-9 to TRBJ2-7; the match to TRBD1 covers 8 bases. The CDR3 consists of 17 residues. Germline V lookup: CDR1 SEHNR, CDR2 FQNEAQ (reference sequence). The trim removed 5 bases at V and 2 bases at J, leaving 14 bases unmatched. CDR3 in amino acids: CASSRSDRGLVTYEQYF. The DNA for the CDR3 is TGTGCCAGCAGCCGCTCTGACAGGGGATTGGTGACCTACGAGCAGTACTTC.

This clone appeared a few times. The J gene is TRBJ2-3, the V gene TRBV4-1, with unresolved D. CDR1 is MGHRA, CDR2 YSYEKL, per germline. V lost 0 bases and J 0 bases, leaving 7 bases between the germline ends. The CDR3 spans 15 residues. CDR3 protein: CASSQERPSTDTQYF. The CDR3 DNA reads as TGCGCCAGCAGCCAAGAGAGGCCTAGCACAGATACGCAGTATTTT.

The CDR3 DNA sequence: TGTGCCAGCAGTGAAGGTCCCGCAACACCTGCAGAGACCCAGTACTTC. Its protein product is CASSEGPATPAETQYF. The rearrangement joins TRBV2 to TRBJ2-5; D unclear. CDR3 length: 16 amino acids. The V gene lost 1 base and the J gene lost 4 bases, with 16 bases spanning the gap. Germline lookup yields CDR1 SNHLY and CDR2 FYNNEI.

This clone was recorded only once. Since no conserved phenylalanine or tryptophan closes the CDR3, a read error is the likely cause. The chain carries TRBV5-1 and TRBJ2-2; D perhaps matches TRBD1 (6 bases). CDR3 length: 13 amino acids. Germline V gene data show CDR1 as SGHRS and CDR2 as YFSETQ. V was trimmed by 7 bases and J by 2 bases, leaving 9 bases between them. CDR3 DNA: TGCGCCAGCGGACAGTACAACACCGGGGAGCTGTTTTCT. This encodes CASGQYNTGELFS.

This sequence joins TRBV7-8 and TRBJ2-1; D unresolved. V was clipped by 8 bases and J by 9 bases, with 11 bases between them. The CDR3 is made up of 11 amino acids. The germline V gene encodes CDR1 SGHVS and CDR2 FQNEAQ. The CDR3: CASFRGSEQFF. CDR3 bases: TGTGCCAGCTTTCGTGGCAGTGAGCAGTTCTTC.

Regarding this clone: Other DNA sequences in the same sample also yield this CDR3. The chain combines TRBV5-6 with TRBJ2-1, with D unclear. V lost 2 bases, J lost 7 bases, and 4 bases lay in between. Germline lookup yields CDR1 SGHDT and CDR2 YYEEEE. The CDR3 totals 11 residues. The CDR3 reads CASSFGNEQFF. Here the CDR3 DNA reads TGTGCCAGCAGCTTTGGAAATGAGCAGTTCTTC.

The chain employs TRBV7-9 and TRBJ1-2, with D unclear. CDR3 size: 14 residues. Trimming stripped 3 bases from V and 6 bases from J, with 14 bases between. Germline V gene data show CDR1 as SEHNR and CDR2 as FQNEAQ (reference sequence). CDR3 residues: CASSLPERRHGYTF. The CDR3, as DNA: TGTGCCAGCAGCTTGCCGGAAAGGAGGCATGGCTACACCTTC.

V is TRBV7-9 and J is TRBJ2-7, with TRBD2 matching 8 bases. The trim removed 5 bases at V and 5 bases at J, leaving 2 bases unmatched. CDR3 size: 12 residues. The germline gives CDR1 SEHNR, CDR2 FQNEAQ (reference sequence). The DNA of the CDR3 is TGTGCCAGCAGCCACGGGGGGGACGAGCAGTACTTC. This gives the protein CASSHGGDEQYF.

The table lists this clone with a few counts. J is TRBJ1-2 and V is TRBV25-1; 8 bases are shared with TRBD1. The CDR3 consists of 15 residues. Germline lookup yields CDR1 MGHDK and CDR2 SYGVNS. The J segment lost 7 bases and the V segment lost 0 bases, leaving 7 bases of the junction unmatched. DNA for the CDR3: TGTGCCAGCAGTGAATACAGGGGGCGCAGTATTGGCTACACCTTC. It encodes CASSEYRGRSIGYTF.

This clone was seen just once. V usage is TRBV4-1 and J usage is TRBJ2-2; D not certain. The length of the CDR3 is 11 residues. In germline, CDR1 is MGHRA, CDR2 YSYEKL. The V gene lost 2 bases and the J gene lost 11 bases, with 6 bases spanning the gap. The CDR3 is CASSQSKELFF. In DNA, the CDR3 is TGCGCCAGCAGCCAATCCAAAGAGCTGTTTTTT.

This clone was detected only a few times. The V gene is TRBV27, the J gene TRBJ2-1; TRBD1 might be the D (8 bases). V dropped 2 bases and J dropped 8 bases, with 16 bases sitting between them. This CDR3 has 15 amino acids. Germline CDR1 reads MNHEY; CDR2 reads SMNVEV (reference sequence). The CDR3 DNA reads TGTGCCAGCAGTTTAATCTACACAGGGGGGGATGAGCAGTTCTTC. Translation gives CASSLIYTGGDEQFF.

The rearrangement uses TRBV6-5 and TRBJ2-1; D unclear. Germline V gene data show CDR1 as MNHEY and CDR2 as SVGAGI. This CDR3 is 14 amino acids long. V gave up 0 bases and J gave up 6 bases, with 9 bases separating them. CDR3 sequence (DNA): TGTGCCAGCAGTTACTCTCGAGGTGGCAATGAGCAGTTCTTC. Translated, it gives CASSYSRGGNEQFF.

This clone was picked up one time. V gene TRBV15 combines with J gene TRBJ2-7; D remains unclear. Germline CDR1 is LNHNV and CDR2 is YYDKDF (reference sequence). Trimming took off 3 bases at V and 0 bases at J, with 9 bases between the two ends. The CDR3 loop spans 14 amino acids. In nucleotides, the CDR3 is TGTGCCACCAGCAGCAAACAGTTCTCCTACGAGCAGTACTTC. Translating it yields CATSSKQFSYEQYF.

A single count supports this clone. The chain has TRBV14 and TRBJ2-1; D is unclear. The CDR3 runs to 13 residues. The germline CDR1 and CDR2 sequences are SGHDN and FVKESK. Trimming pared 4 bases from V and 4 bases from J, leaving 8 bases between. CDR3 sequence (DNA): TGTGCCAGCAGCCGGATCCTATACAATGAGCAGTTCTTC. This translates into CASSRILYNEQFF.

J is TRBJ1-3 and V is TRBV30, with 7 bases that match TRBD1. J was trimmed by 2 bases and V by 2 bases; bases with no gene match: 3. There are 14 residues in the CDR3. CDR1 is GTSNPN and CDR2 is SVGIG in the germline V gene (reference sequence). CDR3 protein: CAWSTGQPGNTIYF. The DNA for the CDR3 is TGTGCCTGGAGTACGGGACAGCCTGGAAACACCATATATTTT.

This clone was observed many times. The chain is built from TRBV7-9 and TRBJ2-3, with 9 bases matching TRBD1. The CDR3 contains 15 residues. The ends lost 5 bases at V and 0 bases at J; junction bases unmatched: 3. Germline assignment: CDR1 SEHNR and CDR2 FQNEAQ (reference sequence). Here the CDR3 DNA reads TGTGCCAGCAGCACCGGACAGGGGAGCACAGATACGCAGTATTTT. It encodes CASSTGQGSTDTQYF.

V usage is TRBV7-9 and J usage is TRBJ2-1, with TRBD2 identical over 11 bases. V shed 1 base and J 5 bases; nucleotides not matched to a gene: 4. This CDR3 spans 16 amino acids. Germline assignment: CDR1 SEHNR and CDR2 FQNEAQ (reference sequence). The CDR3 sequence is CASSLGLAGPNNEQFF. In DNA, the CDR3 is TGTGCCAGCAGCTTAGGACTAGCGGGGCCAAACAATGAGCAGTTCTTC.